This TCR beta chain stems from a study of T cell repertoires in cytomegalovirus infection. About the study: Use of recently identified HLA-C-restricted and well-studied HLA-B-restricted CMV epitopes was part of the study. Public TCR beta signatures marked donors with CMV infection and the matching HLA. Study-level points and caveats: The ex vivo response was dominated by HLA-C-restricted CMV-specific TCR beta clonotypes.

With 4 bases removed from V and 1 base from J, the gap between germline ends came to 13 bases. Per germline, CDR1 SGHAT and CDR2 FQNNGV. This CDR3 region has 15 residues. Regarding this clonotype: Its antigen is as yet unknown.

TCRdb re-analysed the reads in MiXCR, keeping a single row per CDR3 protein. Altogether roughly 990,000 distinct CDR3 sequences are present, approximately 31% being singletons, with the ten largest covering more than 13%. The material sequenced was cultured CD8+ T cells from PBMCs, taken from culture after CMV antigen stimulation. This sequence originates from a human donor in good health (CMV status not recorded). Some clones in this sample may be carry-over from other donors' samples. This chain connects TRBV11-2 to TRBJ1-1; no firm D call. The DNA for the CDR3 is TGTGCCAGCAGCTCCCCGCGAGGGAGGAACACTGAAGCTTTCTTT. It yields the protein CASSSPRGRNTEAFF.